These T cell receptor beta chains were read from a single sample in a study of blood T cell repertoires in COVID-19. The data were produced by immunoSEQ multiplex PCR, yet TCRdb's version contains in-frame clones alone and is incomplete. The sample yields around 46,000 clones, 88% seen once. The sequencing input was peripheral blood. The source is a man in his forties or fifties with acute or convalescent COVID-19. Each CDR3 is given with its conserved first and last residue. A D gene is named only where the DNA matches it firmly. Expanded clones are given a class, and other clones once, few, many or no size at all.

D gene: TRBD1; J gene: TRBJ1-6; clone size: once; V gene: TRBV27; CDR3 DNA: TGTGCCAGCAGTAAGGGGACAGGGCGGCCACCCCTCCACTTT; CDR3 protein: CASSKGTGRPPLHF
D gene: TRBD1; J gene: TRBJ1-3; clone size: -; V gene: TRBV5-1; CDR3 DNA: TGCGCCAGCAGCTTGGCGGGACAGTCCTCTGGAAACACCATATATTTT; CDR3 protein: CASSLAGQSSGNTIYF
D gene: -; J gene: TRBJ2-7; clone size: -; V gene: TRBV7-2; CDR3 DNA: TGTGCCAGCAGCTTTGGGCCAGAGAGCTCCTACGAGCAGTACTTC; CDR3 protein: CASSFGPESSYEQYF
D gene: -; J gene: TRBJ2-3; clone size: -; V gene: TRBV5-1; CDR3 DNA: TGCGCCAGCAGCTTTAGTTACCAGCGTAGCACAGATACGCAGTATTTT; CDR3 protein: CASSFSYQRSTDTQYF
D gene: TRBD2; J gene: TRBJ2-4; clone size: -; V gene: TRBV27; CDR3 DNA: TGTGCCAGCAGTTTATCCGGGACTAGCGGGAGGGCCGTGCGGTGGGCCAAAAACATTCAGTACTTC; CDR3 protein: CASSLSGTSGRAVRWAKNIQYF
D gene: -; J gene: TRBJ2-5; clone size: -; V gene: TRBV27; CDR3 DNA: TGTGCCAGCAGCCGGACATATCGGGGGGCGTACCAAGAGACCCAGTACTTC; CDR3 protein: CASSRTYRGAYQETQYF
D gene: TRBD2; J gene: TRBJ2-7; clone size: -; V gene: TRBV12-3/TRBV12-4; CDR3 DNA: TGTGCCAGCAGGACTAGCGGGTTCTACGAGCAGTACTTC; CDR3 protein: CASRTSGFYEQYF
D gene: -; J gene: TRBJ2-3; clone size: -; V gene: TRBV18; CDR3 DNA: TGTGCCAGCACCACGTCAGTAACAGATACGCAGTATTTT; CDR3 protein: CASTTSVTDTQYF
D gene: TRBD1; J gene: TRBJ1-6; clone size: -; V gene: TRBV12-3/TRBV12-4; CDR3 DNA: TGTGCCACTTCGACAGGGAGCTCACCCCTCCACTTT; CDR3 protein: CATSTGSSPLHF
D gene: -; J gene: TRBJ2-2; clone size: -; V gene: TRBV4-2; CDR3 DNA: TGTGCCAGCAGCCATAAAGGGGGGGACCTCACCGGGGAGCTGTTTTTT; CDR3 protein: CASSHKGGDLTGELFF
D gene: TRBD2; J gene: TRBJ2-3; clone size: few; V gene: TRBV10-3; CDR3 DNA: TGTGCCATCTCTAGCGGGGGGGCCTGGGACACAGATACGCAGTATTTT; CDR3 protein: CAISSGGAWDTDTQYF
D gene: -; J gene: TRBJ2-2; clone size: -; V gene: TRBV7-3; CDR3 DNA: TGTGCCAGCAGCCCTACGACTAGTTGGGTCACCGGGGAGCTGTTTTTT; CDR3 protein: CASSPTTSWVTGELFF
D gene: -; J gene: TRBJ1-5; clone size: -; V gene: TRBV19; CDR3 DNA: TGTGCCAGTAGTATAGGTGCAGGGGGCAATCAGCCCCAGCATTTT; CDR3 protein: CASSIGAGGNQPQHF
D gene: TRBD1; J gene: TRBJ1-4; clone size: -; V gene: TRBV9; CDR3 DNA: TGTGCCAGCAGCGTAGTTGGGACAGGGTTTCATGAAAAACTGTTTTTT; CDR3 protein: CASSVVGTGFHEKLFF
D gene: -; J gene: TRBJ2-7; clone size: -; V gene: TRBV11-3; CDR3 DNA: TGTGCCAGCAGCTTAAACCAGCTAGGAGAGCAGTACTTC; CDR3 protein: CASSLNQLGEQYF
D gene: -; J gene: TRBJ2-6; clone size: -; V gene: TRBV9; CDR3 DNA: TGTGCCAGCAGCGCCTCGACAGCCTCTGGGGCCAACGTCCTGACTTTC; CDR3 protein: CASSASTASGANVLTF
D gene: -; J gene: TRBJ1-1; clone size: -; V gene: TRBV7-9; CDR3 DNA: TGTGCCAGCAGCTGGGGGCAGGGGAACACTGAAGCTTTCTTT; CDR3 protein: CASSWGQGNTEAFF